These T cell receptor beta chains were read from a single sample in a study of blood T cell repertoires in COVID-19. Using immunoSEQ multiplex PCR, the repertoire was profiled, and TCRdb retains in-frame clones only, with some absent. The sample carries 45,000 to 55,000 clones, approximately 90% recorded once. The sequencing sample was made of peripheral blood. The receptors were sampled from a human donor in a cohort sampled during active COVID-19. CDR3s include the opening cysteine and the closing phenylalanine or tryptophan. A D gene is named only where the DNA matches it firmly. Expanded clones are given a class, and other clones once, few, many or no size at all.

clone size,V gene,J gene,D gene,CDR3 DNA,CDR3 protein
NA,TRBV7-8,TRBJ1-4,TRBD1,TGTGCCAGCAGCTTAGTTAGGGGGACAGCAACTAATGAAAAACTGTTTTTT,CASSLVRGTATNEKLFF
NA,TRBV5-1,TRBJ2-3,TRBD2,TGCGCCAGCAGCGATGGGGGGGGCACAGATACGCAGTATTTT,CASSDGGGTDTQYF
NA,TRBV11-3,TRBJ2-7,NA,TGTGCCAGCAGCCTCAGCCATGCAGCGCCCTACGAGCAGTACTTC,CASSLSHAAPYEQYF
NA,TRBV10-3,TRBJ2-5,NA,TGTGCCATCAGTGAGTCGACTAGAGAGACCCAGTACTTC,CAISESTRETQYF
once,TRBV6-9,TRBJ1-2,TRBD1,TGTGCCAGCAGTACCAGGGGGCACAACTATGGCTACACCTTC,CASSTRGHNYGYTF
once,TRBV18,TRBJ2-5,NA,TGTGCCAGCTCACCAATCGGGGACCAAGAGACCCAGTACTTC,CASSPIGDQETQYF
NA,TRBV9,TRBJ2-3,NA,TGTGCCAGCAGCGTAGCAGGTAAAGATACGCAGTATTTT,CASSVAGKDTQYF
NA,TRBV28,TRBJ2-7,TRBD2,TGTGCCACCACCTCCCGGGAGGGCCTTAGATCCTACGAGCAGTACTTC,CATTSREGLRSYEQYF
once,TRBV2,TRBJ1-5,TRBD1,TGTGCCAGCAGTGGGACAGGGGGCAATCAGCCCCAGCATTTT,CASSGTGGNQPQHF
NA,TRBV5-1,TRBJ2-1,TRBD2,TGCGCCAGCAGCTTGGCCGGGACTAGCGGGGGCTCCTACAATGAGCAGTTCTTC,CASSLAGTSGGSYNEQFF
NA,TRBV3-1/TRBV3-2,TRBJ1-3,NA,TGTGCCAGCAGCCAAGTGATGGCCGGAAACACCATATATTTT,CASSQVMAGNTIYF
NA,TRBV27,TRBJ1-2,NA,TGTGCCAGCAGTCCCCGGACATTTTACGGCTACACCTTC,CASSPRTFYGYTF
NA,TRBV5-1,TRBJ2-3,NA,TGCGCCAGCAGCTTGAATCGGGGGGCTGGAGATACGCAGTATTTT,CASSLNRGAGDTQYF
NA,TRBV28,TRBJ2-1,NA,TGTGCCAGCAGACATTGGGACACTATAAACAATGAGCAGTTCTTC,CASRHWDTINNEQFF
NA,TRBV19,TRBJ2-3,NA,TGTGCCAGTAGTCCTCGGGGAGCACAAGATACGCAGTATTTT,CASSPRGAQDTQYF
NA,TRBV29-1,TRBJ2-7,TRBD1,TGCAGCGTTGAAGGACAGGGAAGCGAGCAGTACTTC,CSVEGQGSEQYF
once,TRBV2,TRBJ2-1,TRBD1,TGTGCCAGCAGGAGGACAGGGCCCTACAATGAGCAGTTCTTC,CASRRTGPYNEQFF
NA,TRBV5-1,TRBJ2-7,NA,TGCGCCAGCAGCCTTCAGACAAGAGCCTACGAGCAGTACTTC,CASSLQTRAYEQYF
NA,TRBV12-3/TRBV12-4,TRBJ2-5,NA,TGTGCCAGCAGTTTTGGAGTTTCGGAGACCCAGTACTTC,CASSFGVSETQYF
NA,TRBV5-1,TRBJ2-5,NA,TGCGCCAGCAGCTTGGTAATAGAAGAGACCCAGTACTTC,CASSLVIEETQYF
NA,TRBV7-9,TRBJ1-4,NA,TGTGCCAGCAGTCCCTCGGGCAGGGTGTTGGAAAAACTGTTTTTT,CASSPSGRVLEKLFF
NA,TRBV2,TRBJ1-5,TRBD1,TGTGCCAGCAAGGGACAGTCCTTGGGGCCCCAGCATTTT,CASKGQSLGPQHF
NA,TRBV10-3,TRBJ2-1,TRBD2,TGTGCCATCAGGGAGGGACTAGCGGGAGTGTCCTACAATGAGCAGTTCTTC,CAIREGLAGVSYNEQFF
NA,TRBV5-8,TRBJ2-2,TRBD2,TGTGCCAGCAGCTTGGCCGGGGCGGGGGGCGCCACCGGGGAGCTGTTTTTT,CASSLAGAGGATGELFF
once,TRBV11-2,TRBJ2-7,TRBD1,TGTGCCAGCGCACAGGGGGGAAGATACGAGCAGTACTTC,CASAQGGRYEQYF
NA,TRBV7-9,TRBJ1-1,NA,TGTGCCAGCAGCTTAGAAGGGGGCACTGAAGCTTTCTTT,CASSLEGGTEAFF
NA,TRBV12-5,TRBJ2-3,TRBD2,TGTGCTAGTGGTTTGGAGCGGGGGGGCGTAGATACGCAGTATTTT,CASGLERGGVDTQYF
NA,TRBV11-3,TRBJ2-7,TRBD2,TGTGCCAGCAGGGGAGGACTAGACAGCTCCTACGAGCAGTACTTC,CASRGGLDSSYEQYF
NA,TRBV28,TRBJ2-7,TRBD1,TGTGCCAGCAGCTCGGGACAGATACCAACCTACGAGCAGTACTTC,CASSSGQIPTYEQYF
NA,TRBV30,TRBJ2-1,NA,TGTGCCTGGAGTACCGGACAGTCATACAATGAGCAGTTCTTC,CAWSTGQSYNEQFF
NA,TRBV5-1,TRBJ2-5,TRBD2,TGCGCCAGCAGCTCGTCGGGAGGGCAAAAGGGGGAGACCCAGTACTTC,CASSSSGGQKGETQYF
NA,TRBV27,TRBJ2-7,NA,TGTGCCAGCAGTAACAGGGACCGTTTTAACTCCTACGAGCAGTACTTC,CASSNRDRFNSYEQYF
NA,TRBV29-1,TRBJ2-3,TRBD2,TGCAGCCAAGCGGGAGCAGATACGCAGTATTTT,CSQAGADTQYF
NA,TRBV25-1,TRBJ2-1,NA,TGTGCCAGCAGTGAATATTGGGGGCGAGGTGAGCAGTTCTTC,CASSEYWGRGEQFF
NA,TRBV2,TRBJ1-5,NA,TGTGCCAGCAGTGAAACCAGGGGTTACAATCAGCCCCAGCATTTT,CASSETRGYNQPQHF
NA,TRBV5-1,TRBJ2-3,TRBD2,TGCGCCAGCAGCTTGTTTAGCGGGCAAAGCACAGATACGCAGTATTTT,CASSLFSGQSTDTQYF
NA,TRBV24-1,TRBJ2-2,NA,TGTGCCACCAGTGATTTCGGGGAAACCGGGGAGCTGTTTTTT,CATSDFGETGELFF
NA,TRBV28,TRBJ2-6,NA,TGTGCCAGCAGTTTAGGCATCTCTGGGGCCAACGTCCTGACTTTC,CASSLGISGANVLTF
NA,TRBV10-3,TRBJ2-7,NA,TGTGCCATCAGTGGAGCTTCCTACGAGCAGTACTTC,CAISGASYEQYF
NA,TRBV5-1,TRBJ2-2,NA,TGCGCCAGCTGTCGGGACTTAGCGGAAAACACCGGGGAGCTGTTTTTT,CASCRDLAENTGELFF
NA,TRBV12-3/TRBV12-4,TRBJ1-1,NA,TGTGCCAGCAGGCCTACAGGGACGGGGGCTTTCTTT,CASRPTGTGAFF
NA,TRBV7-8,TRBJ2-3,NA,TGTGCCAGCAGCCGTACGGCAGATACGCAGTATTTT,CASSRTADTQYF
NA,TRBV2,TRBJ1-6,NA,TGTGCCAGCAGGTCTGACAGTACTCTCCCCCTCCACTTT,CASRSDSTLPLHF
few,TRBV2,TRBJ2-3,NA,TGTGCCAGCAGTGGTGGTCTAAGCACAGATACGCAGTATTTT,CASSGGLSTDTQYF
NA,TRBV28,TRBJ2-7,TRBD2,TGTGCCAGCAGTGGCCGAAGGACTAGCCTTACCTACGAGCAGTACTTC,CASSGRRTSLTYEQYF
NA,TRBV5-1,TRBJ1-1,NA,TGCGCCAGCAGCTTGGTACCGGGACTGAAGAACACTGAAGCTTTCTTT,CASSLVPGLKNTEAFF
once,TRBV3-1/TRBV3-2,TRBJ1-2,TRBD1,TGTGCCAGCAGTCTTTTACAGGGGCCTTCCTTTTATGGCTACACCTTC,CASSLLQGPSFYGYTF
NA,TRBV7-8,TRBJ2-5,NA,TGTGCCAGCAGCCCCAGGACAGTTAAAGAGACCCAGTACTTC,CASSPRTVKETQYF
NA,TRBV19,TRBJ2-5,TRBD2,TGTGCCAGTAGTATAACCGGGACTAGGCAAGAGACCCAGTACTTC,CASSITGTRQETQYF
NA,TRBV2,TRBJ2-1,NA,TGTGCCAGCAGTGAAAAGAACAGGGTGAATGAGCAGTTCTTC,CASSEKNRVNEQFF
NA,TRBV19,TRBJ1-5,TRBD1,TGTGCCAGTAGGAGGACAGGGTATACGGGACCCAATTTATATAGCAATCAGCCCCAGCATTTT,CASRRTGYTGPNLYSNQPQHF
NA,TRBV27,TRBJ2-7,TRBD1,TGTGCCAGCAGTCCCTGGGACAGGGGCGACGAGCAGTACTTC,CASSPWDRGDEQYF
NA,TRBV5-4,TRBJ2-7,TRBD2,TGTGCCAGCAGCCGACTAGCGGGAGGTATCGAGCAGTACTTC,CASSRLAGGIEQYF
NA,TRBV11-2,TRBJ2-1,NA,TGTGCCAGCAGCTCAGGGTGGAATGAGCAGTTCTTC,CASSSGWNEQFF
NA,TRBV19,TRBJ1-5,TRBD1,TGTGCCAGTAGTCTCCAGGGGGCCGCTGGCAATCAGCCCCAGCATTTT,CASSLQGAAGNQPQHF
NA,TRBV27,TRBJ2-3,NA,TGTGCCAGCAGTCCAAATTACCGCAGGGGTGCAGATACGCAGTATTTT,CASSPNYRRGADTQYF
NA,TRBV5-4,TRBJ2-5,NA,TGTGCCAGCAGCACGGGGGGCGGGAGAGATCAAGAGACCCAGTACTTC,CASSTGGGRDQETQYF
NA,TRBV19,TRBJ1-5,NA,TGTGCCAGTAGTACCACTCTGGGGGGACGTCAGCCCCAGCATTTT,CASSTTLGGRQPQHF
NA,TRBV7-7,TRBJ2-1,NA,TGTGCCAGCAGCCTCCAGCCCACAGGGAATGAGCAGTTCTTC,CASSLQPTGNEQFF
NA,TRBV3-1/TRBV3-2,TRBJ2-3,TRBD2,TGTGCCAGCAGCCAAGGCAGCGGGGGCGGGGGTACGCAGTATTTT,CASSQGSGGGGTQYF